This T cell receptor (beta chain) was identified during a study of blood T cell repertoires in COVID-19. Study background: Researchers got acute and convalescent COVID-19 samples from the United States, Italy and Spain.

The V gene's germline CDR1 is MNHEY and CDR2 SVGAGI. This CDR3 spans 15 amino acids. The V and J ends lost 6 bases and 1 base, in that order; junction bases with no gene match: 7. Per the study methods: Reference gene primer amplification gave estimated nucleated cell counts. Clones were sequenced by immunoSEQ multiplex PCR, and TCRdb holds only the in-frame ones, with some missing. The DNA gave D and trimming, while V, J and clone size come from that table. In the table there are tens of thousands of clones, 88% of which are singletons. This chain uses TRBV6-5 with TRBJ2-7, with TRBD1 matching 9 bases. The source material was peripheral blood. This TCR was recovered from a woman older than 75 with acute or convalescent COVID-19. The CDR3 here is CASRARQGVSYEQYF. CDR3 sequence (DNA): TGTGCCAGCAGAGCCCGACAGGGGGTATCCTACGAGCAGTACTTC.